This T cell receptor beta chain was identified in a study of monozygotic twins with cystic fibrosis. Study findings and constraints: Unrelated CF individuals shared fewer identical clonotypes than monozygotic CF twins. Age, concordance and disease severity did not associate with shared CDR3 numbers. V usage most resembled the co-twin in 13 of 16 pairs.

In the case of this clone: Its specificity is unknown.

The protocol was immunoSEQ multiplex PCR, while the TCRdb copy is restricted to in-frame clones and leaves out a portion. The table shows fewer than 30,000 clones, with around 96% occurring only once. Trimming cost V 2 bases and J 2 bases, with 10 bases left between them. The CDR3 covers 14 residues. The germline V gene has CDR1 GTSNPN and CDR2 SVGIG (reference sequence). The gene calls are TRBV30 and TRBJ1-5, with D uncertain. The sequence was collected from a girl aged 2 to 9 with cystic fibrosis. Sequencing was carried out using blood. Here the CDR3 reads CAWSPGQGNQPQHF. As DNA, the CDR3 is TGTGCCTGGAGTCCCGGTCAGGGCAATCAGCCCCAGCATTTT. Complete variable domain (other parts from reference TRBV30 and TRBJ1-5): SQTIHQWPATLVQPVGSPLSLECTVEGTSNPNLYWYRQAAGRGLQLLFYSVGIGQISSEVPQNLSASRPQDRQFILSSKKLLLSDSGFYLCAWSPGQGNQPQHFGDGTRLSIL.